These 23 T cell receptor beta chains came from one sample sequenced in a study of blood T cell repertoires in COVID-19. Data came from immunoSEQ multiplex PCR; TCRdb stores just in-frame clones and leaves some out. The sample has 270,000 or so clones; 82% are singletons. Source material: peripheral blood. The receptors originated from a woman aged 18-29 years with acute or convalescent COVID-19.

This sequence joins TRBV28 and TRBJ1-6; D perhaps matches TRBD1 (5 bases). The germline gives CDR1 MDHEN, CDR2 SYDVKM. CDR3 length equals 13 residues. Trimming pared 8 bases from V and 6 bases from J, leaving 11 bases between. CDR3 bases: TGTGCCAGCGGGGCGCTGCTTAATTCACCCCTCCACTTT. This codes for CASGALLNSPLHF.

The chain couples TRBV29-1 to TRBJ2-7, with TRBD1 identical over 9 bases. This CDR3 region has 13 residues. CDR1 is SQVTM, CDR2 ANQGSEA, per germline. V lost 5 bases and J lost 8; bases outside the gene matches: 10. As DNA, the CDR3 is TGCAGCGTTCTGTCGGGACAGGGAAGTCAGCAGTACTTC. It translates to CSVLSGQGSQQYF.

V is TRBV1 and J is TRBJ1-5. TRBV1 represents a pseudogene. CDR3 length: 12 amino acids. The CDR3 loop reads CTSSRANQPQHF. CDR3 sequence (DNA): TGCACCAGCAGCCGCGCGAATCAGCCCCAGCATTTT.

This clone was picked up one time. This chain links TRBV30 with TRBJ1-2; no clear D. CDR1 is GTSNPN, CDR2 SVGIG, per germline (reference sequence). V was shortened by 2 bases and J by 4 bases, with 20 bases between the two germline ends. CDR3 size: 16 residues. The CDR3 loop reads CAWSIHSVPGGYGYTF. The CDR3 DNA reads TGTGCCTGGAGTATTCATTCGGTCCCCGGTGGCTATGGCTACACCTTC.

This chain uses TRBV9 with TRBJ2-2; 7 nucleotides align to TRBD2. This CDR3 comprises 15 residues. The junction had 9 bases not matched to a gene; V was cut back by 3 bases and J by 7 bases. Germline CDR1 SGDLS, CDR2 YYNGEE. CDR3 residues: CASSAREGGVGELFF. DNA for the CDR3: TGTGCCAGCAGCGCCCGTGAGGGAGGGGTCGGGGAGCTGTTTTTT.

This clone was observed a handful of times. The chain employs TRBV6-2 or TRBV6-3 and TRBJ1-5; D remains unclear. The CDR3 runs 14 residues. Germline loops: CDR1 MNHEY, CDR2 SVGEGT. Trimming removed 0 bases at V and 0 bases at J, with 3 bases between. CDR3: CASSYSRSNQPQHF. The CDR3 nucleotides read TGTGCCAGCAGTTACTCGCGTAGCAATCAGCCCCAGCATTTT.

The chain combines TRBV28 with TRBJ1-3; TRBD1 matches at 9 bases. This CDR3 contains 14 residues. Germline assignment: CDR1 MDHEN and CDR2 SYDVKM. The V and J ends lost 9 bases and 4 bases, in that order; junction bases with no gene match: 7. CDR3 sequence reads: CASETGGEGNTIYF. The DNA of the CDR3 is TGTGCCAGTGAGACAGGGGGAGAAGGAAACACCATATATTTT.

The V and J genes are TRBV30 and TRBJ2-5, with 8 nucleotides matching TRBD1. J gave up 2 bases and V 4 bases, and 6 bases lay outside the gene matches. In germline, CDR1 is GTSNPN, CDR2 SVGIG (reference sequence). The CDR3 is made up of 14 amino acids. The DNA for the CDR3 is TGTGCCTGGATCCGGACAGGGCGTCAAGAGACCCAGTACTTC. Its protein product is CAWIRTGRQETQYF.

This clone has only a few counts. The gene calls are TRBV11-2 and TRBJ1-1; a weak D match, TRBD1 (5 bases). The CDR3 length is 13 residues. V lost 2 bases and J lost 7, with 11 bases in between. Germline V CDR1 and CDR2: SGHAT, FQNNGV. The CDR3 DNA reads TGTGCCAGCAGCTTATCGGGCCAGGGTGAAGCTTTCTTT. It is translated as CASSLSGQGEAFF. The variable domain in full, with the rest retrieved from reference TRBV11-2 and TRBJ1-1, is EAGVAQSPRYKIIEKRQSVAFWCNPISGHATLYWYQQILGQGPKLLIQFQNNGVVDDSQLPKDRFSAERLKGVDSTLKIQPAKLEDSAVYLCASSLSGQGEAFFGQGTRLTVV.

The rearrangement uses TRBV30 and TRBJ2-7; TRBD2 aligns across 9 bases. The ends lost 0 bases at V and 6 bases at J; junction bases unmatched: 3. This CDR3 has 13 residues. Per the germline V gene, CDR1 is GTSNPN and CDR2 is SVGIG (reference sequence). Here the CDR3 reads CAWSVAGGGEQYF. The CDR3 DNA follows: TGTGCCTGGAGTGTAGCGGGAGGTGGCGAGCAGTACTTC.

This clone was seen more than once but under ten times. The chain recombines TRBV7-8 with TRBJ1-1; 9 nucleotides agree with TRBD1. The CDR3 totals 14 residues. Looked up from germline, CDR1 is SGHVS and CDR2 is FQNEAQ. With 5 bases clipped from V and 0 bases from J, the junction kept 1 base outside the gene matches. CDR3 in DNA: TGTGCCAGCAGCCGGGACAGGGTGAACACTGAAGCTTTCTTT. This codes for CASSRDRVNTEAFF.

The CDR3: CASSLWGVNQPQHF. Written as DNA, the CDR3 is TGTGCCAGCAGCCTTTGGGGAGTAAATCAGCCCCAGCATTTT. The rearrangement links TRBV7-2 to TRBJ1-5; no reliable D call. CDR3 length: 14 residues. The germline CDR1 and CDR2 sequences are SGHTA and FQGNSA. V lost 5 bases and J 4 bases, leaving 12 bases between the germline ends.

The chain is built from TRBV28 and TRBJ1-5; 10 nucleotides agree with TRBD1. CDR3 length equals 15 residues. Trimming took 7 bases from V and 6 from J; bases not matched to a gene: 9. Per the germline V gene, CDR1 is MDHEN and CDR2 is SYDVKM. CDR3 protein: CASTPTGGGGQPQHF. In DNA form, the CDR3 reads TGTGCCAGCACCCCGACAGGGGGCGGCGGTCAGCCCCAGCATTTT. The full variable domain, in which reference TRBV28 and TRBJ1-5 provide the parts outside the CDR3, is DVKVTQSSRYLVKRTGEKVFLECVQDMDHENMFWYRQDPGLGLRLIYFSYDVKMKEKGDIPEGYSVSREKKERFSLILESASTNQTSMYLCASTPTGGGGQPQHFGDGTRLSIL.

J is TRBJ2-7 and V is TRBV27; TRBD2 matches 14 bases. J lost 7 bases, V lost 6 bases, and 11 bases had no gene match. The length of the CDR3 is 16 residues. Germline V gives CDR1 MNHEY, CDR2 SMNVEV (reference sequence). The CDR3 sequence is CASRSPTSGRAGEQYF. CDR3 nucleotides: TGTGCCAGCAGGTCTCCGACTAGCGGGAGGGCCGGTGAGCAGTACTTC.

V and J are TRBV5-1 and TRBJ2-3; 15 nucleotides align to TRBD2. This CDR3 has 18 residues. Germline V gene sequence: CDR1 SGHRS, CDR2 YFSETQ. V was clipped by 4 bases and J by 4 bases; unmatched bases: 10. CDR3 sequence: CASSDGTSGRMRADTQYF. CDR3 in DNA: TGCGCCAGCAGCGACGGGACTAGCGGGAGGATGCGGGCAGATACGCAGTATTTT.

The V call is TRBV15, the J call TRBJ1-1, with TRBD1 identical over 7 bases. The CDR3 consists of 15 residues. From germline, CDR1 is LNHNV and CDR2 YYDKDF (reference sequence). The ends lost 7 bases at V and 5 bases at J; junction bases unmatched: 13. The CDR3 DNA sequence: TGTGCCACCACCACCAATGACAGGGCAGGAACTGAAGCTTTCTTT. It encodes CATTTNDRAGTEAFF.

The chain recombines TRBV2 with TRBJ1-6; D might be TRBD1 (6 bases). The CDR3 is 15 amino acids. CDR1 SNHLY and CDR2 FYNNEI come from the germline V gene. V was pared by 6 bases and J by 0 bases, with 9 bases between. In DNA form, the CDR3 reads TGTGCCAGCAGAAAGGACAGCTCCTATAATTCACCCCTCCACTTT. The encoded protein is CASRKDSSYNSPLHF.

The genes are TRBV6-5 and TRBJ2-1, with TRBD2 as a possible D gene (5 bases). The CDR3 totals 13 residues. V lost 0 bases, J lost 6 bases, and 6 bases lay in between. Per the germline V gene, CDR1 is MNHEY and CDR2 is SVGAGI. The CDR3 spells CASSYSEGNEQFF. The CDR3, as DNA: TGTGCCAGCAGTTACTCAGAGGGCAATGAGCAGTTCTTC.

The CDR3 DNA follows: TGTGCCAGCAGCTTGGGACTAGCGGGAGTCAATGAGCAGTTCTTC. It specifies CASSLGLAGVNEQFF. The rearrangement uses TRBV13 and TRBJ2-1, with 14 positions matching TRBD2. The CDR3 contains 15 residues. Trimming removed 3 bases from V and 6 bases from J; junction bases left unmatched: 1. Looked up from germline, CDR1 is PRHDT and CDR2 is FYEKMQ (reference sequence).

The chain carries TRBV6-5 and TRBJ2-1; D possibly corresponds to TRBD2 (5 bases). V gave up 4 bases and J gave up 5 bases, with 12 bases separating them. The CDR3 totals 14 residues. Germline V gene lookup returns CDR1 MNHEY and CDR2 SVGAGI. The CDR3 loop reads CASSSTRLNNEQFF. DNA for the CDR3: TGTGCCAGCAGTTCGACTCGACTAAACAATGAGCAGTTCTTC.

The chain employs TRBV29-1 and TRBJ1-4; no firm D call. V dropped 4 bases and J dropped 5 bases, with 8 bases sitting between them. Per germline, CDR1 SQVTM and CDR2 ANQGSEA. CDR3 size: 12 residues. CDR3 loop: CSVAVQNEKLFF. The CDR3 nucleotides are TGCAGCGTTGCAGTCCAAAATGAAAAACTGTTTTTT.

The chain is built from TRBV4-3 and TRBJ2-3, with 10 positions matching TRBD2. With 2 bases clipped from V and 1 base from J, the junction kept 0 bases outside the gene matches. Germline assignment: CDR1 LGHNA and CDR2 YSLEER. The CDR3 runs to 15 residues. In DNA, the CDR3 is TGCGCCAGCAGCCAACTAGCGGGAGGCACAGATACGCAGTATTTT. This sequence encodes CASSQLAGGTDTQYF.

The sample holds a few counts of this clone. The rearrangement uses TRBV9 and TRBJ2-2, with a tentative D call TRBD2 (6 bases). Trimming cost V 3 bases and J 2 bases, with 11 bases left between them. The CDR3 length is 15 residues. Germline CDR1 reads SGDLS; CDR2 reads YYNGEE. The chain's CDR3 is CASSAGTDNTGELFF. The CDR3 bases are TGTGCCAGCAGCGCCGGGACTGACAACACCGGGGAGCTGTTTTTT.